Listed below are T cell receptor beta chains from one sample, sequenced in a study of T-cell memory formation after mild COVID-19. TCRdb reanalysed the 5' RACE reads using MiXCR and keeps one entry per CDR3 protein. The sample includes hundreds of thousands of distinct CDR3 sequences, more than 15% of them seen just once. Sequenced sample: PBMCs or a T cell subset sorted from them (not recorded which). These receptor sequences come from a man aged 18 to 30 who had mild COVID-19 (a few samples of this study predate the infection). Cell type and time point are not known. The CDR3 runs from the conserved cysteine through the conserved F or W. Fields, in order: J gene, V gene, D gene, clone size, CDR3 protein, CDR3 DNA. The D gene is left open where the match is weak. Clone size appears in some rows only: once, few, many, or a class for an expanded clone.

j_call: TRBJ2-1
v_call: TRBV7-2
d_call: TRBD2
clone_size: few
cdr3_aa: CASSLVAGGHYNEQFF
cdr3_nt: TGTGCCAGCAGCTTAGTTGCGGGGGGCCACTACAATGAGCAGTTCTTC

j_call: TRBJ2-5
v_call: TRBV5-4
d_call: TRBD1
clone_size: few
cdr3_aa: CASSRRVGQGAETQYF
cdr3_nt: TGTGCCAGCAGCCGTCGGGTCGGACAGGGGGCTGAGACCCAGTACTTC

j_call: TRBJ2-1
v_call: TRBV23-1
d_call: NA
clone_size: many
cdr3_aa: CASSQCTGPYNEQFF
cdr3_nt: TGCGCCAGCAGTCAATGCACGGGGCCCTACAATGAGCAGTTCTTC

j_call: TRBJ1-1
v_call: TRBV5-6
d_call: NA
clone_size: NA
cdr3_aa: CASSSQPRNTEAFF
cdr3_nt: TGTGCCAGCAGCTCTCAGCCCCGGAACACTGAAGCTTTCTTT

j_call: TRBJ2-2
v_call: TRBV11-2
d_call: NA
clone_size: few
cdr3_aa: CARWRGELFF
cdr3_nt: TGTGCCAGGTGGAGAGGGGAGCTGTTTTTT

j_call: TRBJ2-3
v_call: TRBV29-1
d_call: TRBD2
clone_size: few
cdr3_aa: CSARTRADTQYF
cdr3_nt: TGCAGCGCACGGACTAGGGCAGATACGCAGTATTTT

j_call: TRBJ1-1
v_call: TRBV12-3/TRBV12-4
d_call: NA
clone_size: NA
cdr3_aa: CASSETDYTEAFF
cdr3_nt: TGTGCCAGCAGCGAGACAGACTACACTGAAGCTTTCTTT

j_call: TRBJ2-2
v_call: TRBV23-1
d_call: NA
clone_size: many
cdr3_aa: CASSQSAGPGTGELFF
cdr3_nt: TGCGCCAGCAGTCAATCGGCAGGGCCGGGCACCGGGGAGCTGTTTTTT

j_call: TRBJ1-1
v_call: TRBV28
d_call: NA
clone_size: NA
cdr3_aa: CASSTQGLFLEAFF
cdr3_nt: TGTGCCAGCAGTACCCAGGGGCTCTTCCTCGAAGCTTTCTTT

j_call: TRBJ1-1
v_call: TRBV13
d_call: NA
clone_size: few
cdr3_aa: CASSPFGQEAFF
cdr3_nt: TGTGCCAGCAGCCCCTTCGGACAGGAAGCTTTCTTT

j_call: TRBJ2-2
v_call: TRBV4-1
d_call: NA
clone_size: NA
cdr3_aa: CASSQVGQPGGGELFF
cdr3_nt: TGCGCCAGCAGCCAAGTTGGACAGCCGGGTGGCGGGGAGCTGTTTTTT

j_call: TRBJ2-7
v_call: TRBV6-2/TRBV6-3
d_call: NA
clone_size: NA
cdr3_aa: CASSYAGHRFSYEQYF
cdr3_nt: TGTGCCAGCAGTTATGCGGGACACCGGTTCTCCTACGAGCAGTACTTC

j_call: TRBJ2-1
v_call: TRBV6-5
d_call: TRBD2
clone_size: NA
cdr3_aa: CASMGSGGQSSYNEQFF
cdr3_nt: TGTGCCAGCATGGGTAGCGGGGGCCAAAGCTCCTACAATGAGCAGTTCTTC

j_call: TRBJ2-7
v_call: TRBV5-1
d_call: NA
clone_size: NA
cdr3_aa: CASSAGHTNSYEQYF
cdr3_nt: TGCGCCAGCTCCGCGGGACATACAAACTCCTACGAGCAGTACTTC

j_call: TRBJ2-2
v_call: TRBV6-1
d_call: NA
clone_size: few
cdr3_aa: CASSERWTTGELFF
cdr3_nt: TGTGCCAGCAGTGAAAGGTGGACCACCGGGGAGCTGTTTTTT

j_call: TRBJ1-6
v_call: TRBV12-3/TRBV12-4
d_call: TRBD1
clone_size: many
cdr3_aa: CASSITGGGSPLHF
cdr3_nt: TGTGCCAGCAGCATTACAGGGGGCGGTTCACCCCTCCACTTT

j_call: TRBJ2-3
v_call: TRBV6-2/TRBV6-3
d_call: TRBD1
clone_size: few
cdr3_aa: CASSYSGQGLGTDTQYF
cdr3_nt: TGTGCCAGCAGTTACTCGGGACAGGGCCTAGGCACAGATACGCAGTATTTT

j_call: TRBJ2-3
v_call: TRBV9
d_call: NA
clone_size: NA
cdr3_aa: CASSVGGGRDTQYF
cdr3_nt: TGTGCCAGCAGCGTCGGCGGGGGCAGGGATACGCAGTATTTT

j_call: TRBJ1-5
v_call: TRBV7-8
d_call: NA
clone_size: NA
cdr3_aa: CASSLAGWGRENQPQHF
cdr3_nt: TGTGCCAGCAGCTTAGCGGGTTGGGGGAGAGAAAATCAGCCCCAGCATTTT

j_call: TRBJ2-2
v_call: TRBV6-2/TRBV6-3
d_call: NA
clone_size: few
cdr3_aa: CASSYWVTTNTGELFF
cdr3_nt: TGTGCCAGCAGTTACTGGGTGACAACGAACACCGGGGAGCTGTTTTTT

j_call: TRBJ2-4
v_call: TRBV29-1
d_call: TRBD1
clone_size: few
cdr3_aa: CSIQTGIGVGPLAKNIQYF
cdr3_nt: TGCAGCATCCAGACAGGGATAGGTGTGGGTCCGTTGGCCAAAAACATTCAGTACTTC

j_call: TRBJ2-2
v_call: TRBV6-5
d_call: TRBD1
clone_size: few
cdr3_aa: CASSGPGQGVSGELFF
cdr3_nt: TGTGCCAGCAGTGGTCCGGGACAGGGTGTCTCCGGGGAGCTGTTTTTT

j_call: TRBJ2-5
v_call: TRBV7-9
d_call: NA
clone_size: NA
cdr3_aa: CASSSRSARQRQETQYF
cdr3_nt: TGTGCCAGCAGTTCCAGATCGGCTAGACAGCGACAAGAGACCCAGTACTTC

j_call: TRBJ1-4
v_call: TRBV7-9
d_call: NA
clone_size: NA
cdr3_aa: CASSFGGDSLANEKLFF
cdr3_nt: TGTGCCAGCAGCTTCGGGGGTGACAGTCTGGCTAATGAAAAACTGTTTTTT

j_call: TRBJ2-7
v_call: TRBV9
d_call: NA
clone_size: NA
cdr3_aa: CASSVEAGWPYEQYF
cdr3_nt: TGTGCCAGCAGCGTAGAGGCAGGGTGGCCCTACGAGCAGTACTTC

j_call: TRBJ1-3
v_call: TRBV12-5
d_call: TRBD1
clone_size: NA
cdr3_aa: CASGYDRVANTIYF
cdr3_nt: TGTGCTAGTGGTTACGACAGGGTCGCGAACACCATATATTTT

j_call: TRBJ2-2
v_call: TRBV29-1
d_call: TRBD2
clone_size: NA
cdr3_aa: CSVEGSGGFTGELFF
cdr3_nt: TGCAGCGTTGAGGGTAGCGGGGGGTTCACCGGGGAGCTGTTTTTT

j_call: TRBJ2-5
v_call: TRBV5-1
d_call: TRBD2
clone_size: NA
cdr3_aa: CASSLAPAGDQETQYF
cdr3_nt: TGCGCCAGCAGCTTGGCCCCGGCGGGGGATCAAGAGACCCAGTACTTC

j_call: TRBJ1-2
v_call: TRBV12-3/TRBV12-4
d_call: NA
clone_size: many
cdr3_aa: CASSPRGAMGYTF
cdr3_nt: TGTGCCAGCAGCCCGAGGGGGGCTATGGGCTACACCTTC

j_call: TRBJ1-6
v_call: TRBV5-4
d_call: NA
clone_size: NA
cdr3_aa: CASSFTGSGSPLHF
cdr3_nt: TGTGCCAGCAGCTTTACAGGGTCGGGTTCACCCCTCCACTTT

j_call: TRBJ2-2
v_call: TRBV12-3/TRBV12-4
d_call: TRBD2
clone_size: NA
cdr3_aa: CASTRRLAGTGELFF
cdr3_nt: TGTGCCAGCACCCGACGACTAGCGGGGACCGGGGAGCTGTTTTTT

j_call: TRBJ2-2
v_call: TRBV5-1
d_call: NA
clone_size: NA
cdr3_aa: CASSLGAQLNGELFF
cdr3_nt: TGCGCCAGCAGCTTGGGGGCCCAACTCAACGGGGAGCTGTTTTTT

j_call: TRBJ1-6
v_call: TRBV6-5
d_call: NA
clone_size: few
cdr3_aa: CASSYDQDGGNSPLHF
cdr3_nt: TGTGCCAGCAGTTACGATCAGGACGGGGGGAATTCACCCCTCCACTTT

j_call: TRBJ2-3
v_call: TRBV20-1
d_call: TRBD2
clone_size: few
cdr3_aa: CSARGLAEDTQYF
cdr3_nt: TGCAGTGCTAGAGGACTAGCGGAAGATACGCAGTATTTT

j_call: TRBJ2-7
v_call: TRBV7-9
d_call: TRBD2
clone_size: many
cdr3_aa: CASSLAGGEREQYF
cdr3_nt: TGTGCCAGCAGCTTGGCCGGGGGGGAGCGCGAGCAGTACTTC

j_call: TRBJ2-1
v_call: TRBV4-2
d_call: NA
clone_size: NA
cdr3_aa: CASSQEAHEQFF
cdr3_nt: TGTGCCAGCAGCCAAGAAGCCCATGAGCAGTTCTTC

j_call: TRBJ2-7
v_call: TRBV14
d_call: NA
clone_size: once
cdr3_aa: CASSQGFSAAAYEQYF
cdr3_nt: TGTGCCAGCAGCCAAGGGTTCTCCGCGGCCGCCTACGAGCAGTACTTC

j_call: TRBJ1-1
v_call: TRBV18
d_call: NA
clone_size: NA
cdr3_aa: CASSPRGETEAFF
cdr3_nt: TGTGCCAGCTCACCACGGGGGGAAACTGAAGCTTTCTTT

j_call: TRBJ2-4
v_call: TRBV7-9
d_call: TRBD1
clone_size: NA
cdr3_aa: CASSLRGQGDIQYF
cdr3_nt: TGTGCCAGCAGCTTAAGAGGACAGGGGGACATTCAGTACTTC

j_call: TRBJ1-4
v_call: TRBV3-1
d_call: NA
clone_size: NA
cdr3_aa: CASSQDRANEKLFF
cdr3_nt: TGTGCCAGCAGCCAAGACAGAGCTAATGAAAAACTGTTTTTT

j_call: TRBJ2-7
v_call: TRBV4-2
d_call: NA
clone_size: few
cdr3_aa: CASSPRVKGDYEQYF
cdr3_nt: TGTGCCAGCAGCCCAAGGGTCAAGGGGGACTACGAGCAGTACTTC

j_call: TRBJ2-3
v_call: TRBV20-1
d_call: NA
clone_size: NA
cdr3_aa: CTPIGETDTQYF
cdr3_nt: TGCACCCCCATCGGGGAAACAGATACGCAGTATTTT

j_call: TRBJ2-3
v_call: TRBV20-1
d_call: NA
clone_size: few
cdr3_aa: CSARGSSASTDTQYF
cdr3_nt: TGCAGTGCCCGAGGCTCTAGCGCAAGCACAGATACGCAGTATTTT

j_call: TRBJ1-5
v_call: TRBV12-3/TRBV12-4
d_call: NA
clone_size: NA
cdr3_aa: CASSLEGPQHF
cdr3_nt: TGTGCCAGCAGTTTAGAAGGGCCCCAGCATTTT

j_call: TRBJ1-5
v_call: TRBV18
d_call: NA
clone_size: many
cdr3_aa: CASSPYSGNNQPQHF
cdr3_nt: TGTGCCAGCTCACCGTATTCAGGGAACAATCAGCCCCAGCATTTT

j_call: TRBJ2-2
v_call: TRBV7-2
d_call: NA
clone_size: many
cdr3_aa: CASSLTRNTGELFF
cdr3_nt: TGTGCCAGCAGCTTAACTAGGAACACCGGGGAGCTGTTTTTT

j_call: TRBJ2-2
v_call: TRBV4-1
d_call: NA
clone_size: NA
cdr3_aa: CASSRVSTGELFF
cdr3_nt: TGCGCCAGCAGCCGCGTCAGTACCGGGGAGCTGTTTTTT

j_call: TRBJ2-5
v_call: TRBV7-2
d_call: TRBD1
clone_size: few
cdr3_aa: CASSSLGGQGARETQYF
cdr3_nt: TGTGCCAGCAGCTCCCTGGGAGGACAGGGGGCGCGAGAGACCCAGTACTTC

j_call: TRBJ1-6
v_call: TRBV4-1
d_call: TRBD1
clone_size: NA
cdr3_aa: CASSQDWETGDSSPLHF
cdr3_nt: TGCGCCAGCAGCCAAGATTGGGAGACAGGGGATTCATCACCCCTCCACTTT

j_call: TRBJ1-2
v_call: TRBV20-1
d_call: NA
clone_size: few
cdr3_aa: CSARDTLREGYTF
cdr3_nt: TGCAGTGCTAGAGACACCCTCCGGGAGGGCTACACCTTC

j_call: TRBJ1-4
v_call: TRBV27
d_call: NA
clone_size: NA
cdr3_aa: CASSRTVMLEKLFF
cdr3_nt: TGTGCCAGCAGCAGGACAGTCATGTTAGAAAAACTGTTTTTT

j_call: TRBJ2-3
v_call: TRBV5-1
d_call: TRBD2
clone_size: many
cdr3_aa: CASSLGSSGHTDTQYF
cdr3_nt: TGCGCCAGCAGCTTGGGTTCTAGCGGTCACACAGATACGCAGTATTTT

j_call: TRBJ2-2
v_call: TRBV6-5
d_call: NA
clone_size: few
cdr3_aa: CASSPPGSDTGELFF
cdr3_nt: TGTGCCAGCAGCCCCCCGGGCAGCGACACCGGGGAGCTGTTTTTT

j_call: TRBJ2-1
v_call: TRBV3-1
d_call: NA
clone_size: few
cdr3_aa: CASSHWGSSNEQFF
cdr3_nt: TGTGCCAGCAGCCACTGGGGTTCCTCGAATGAGCAGTTCTTC